A selection of T cell receptor beta chains follows, all from one sample in a study of cytomegalovirus exposure and HLA in healthy donors. The assay was immunoSEQ multiplex PCR, and TCRdb's table has in-frame clones only and misses some. The repertoire holds about 160,000 clones, with 70% to 90% as singletons. Sequenced input: PBMCs. These receptors all stem from a man aged 18 to 29 in good health and CMV-seropositive. The CDR3 runs from the conserved cysteine through the conserved F or W. The D gene is left open where the match is weak. Part of the rows lack a size; the others show once, few, many or a class for expanded clones.

NA,TRBV20-1,NA,TRBJ2-7,CSARQGGEQYF,TGCAGTGCTAGACAGGGGGGCGAGCAGTACTTC
NA,TRBV5-8,NA,TRBJ2-5,CASSRGGRGETQYF,TGTGCCAGCAGCCGCGGGGGCCGGGGGGAGACCCAGTACTTC
NA,TRBV18,NA,TRBJ1-5,CASSPLAENQPQHF,TGTGCCAGCTCACCACTTGCAGAAAATCAGCCCCAGCATTTT
NA,TRBV9,TRBD2,TRBJ2-7,CASSVGGTGTYEQYF,TGTGCCAGCAGCGTCGGGGGGACTGGAACCTACGAGCAGTACTTC
NA,TRBV27,NA,TRBJ2-7,CASSSDKREQYF,TGTGCCAGCAGTTCCGACAAAAGGGAGCAGTACTTC
NA,TRBV5-1,NA,TRBJ2-1,CASSLGSSYNEQFF,TGCGCCAGCAGCTTGGGGTCGAGTTACAATGAGCAGTTCTTC
NA,TRBV10-3,NA,TRBJ2-3,CAIRDLQDSTDTQYF,TGTGCCATCAGGGACTTACAAGATAGCACAGATACGCAGTATTTT
NA,TRBV9,NA,TRBJ2-2,CASSVAGGLTGELFF,TGTGCCAGCAGCGTAGCGGGGGGCCTGACAGGGGAGCTGTTTTTT
once,TRBV30,NA,TRBJ2-5,CAWSPDPGRRQETQYF,TGTGCCTGGAGCCCGGACCCCGGAAGGAGGCAAGAGACCCAGTACTTC
once,TRBV5-6,NA,TRBJ1-1,CASSLSGDAEAFF,TGTGCCAGCAGCTTGTCAGGGGACGCTGAAGCTTTCTTT
NA,TRBV19,TRBD1,TRBJ1-2,CASTRTGGQFNYGYTF,TGTGCCAGTACCCGGACAGGGGGACAATTTAACTATGGCTACACCTTC
once,TRBV5-4,TRBD1,TRBJ2-7,CASSFGDRVSSYEQYF,TGTGCCAGCAGCTTCGGAGACAGGGTTAGCTCCTACGAGCAGTACTTC
NA,TRBV10-3,NA,TRBJ1-3,CAIRSAGLSGNTIYF,TGTGCCATCAGGTCCGCAGGGCTGTCTGGAAACACCATATATTTT
few,TRBV15,TRBD2,TRBJ2-7,CATTLVGLAGEQYF,TGTGCCACCACCCTGGTGGGGCTAGCGGGCGAGCAGTACTTC
NA,TRBV2,TRBD1,TRBJ1-6,CASRGTGANSPLHF,TGTGCCAGCAGAGGGACAGGGGCAAATTCACCCCTCCACTTT
NA,TRBV5-4,NA,TRBJ1-1,CASSLAMSTEAFF,TGTGCCAGCAGCTTGGCCATGAGCACTGAAGCTTTCTTT
once,TRBV5-1,NA,TRBJ2-2,CASSTRVGGELFF,TGCGCCAGCAGCACCAGGGTTGGCGGGGAGCTGTTTTTT
NA,TRBV9,TRBD1,TRBJ2-6,CASSVQGEESGANGLTF,TGTGCCAGCAGCGTACAGGGGGAAGAATCTGGGGCCAACGGCCTGACTTTC
NA,TRBV11-2,NA,TRBJ2-7,CASSFFSESYEQYF,TGTGCCAGCAGCTTTTTTTCTGAGTCCTACGAGCAGTACTTC
NA,TRBV7-7,NA,TRBJ1-3,CASSYNSGNTIYF,TGTGCTAGCAGCTACAACTCTGGAAACACCATATATTTT
NA,TRBV13,NA,TRBJ2-3,CASSPRDTQYF,TGTGCCAGCAGCCCTAGGGATACGCAGTATTTT
few,TRBV5-6,TRBD1,TRBJ2-5,CASSLGQGFQETQYF,TGTGCCAGCAGCTTGGGACAGGGCTTCCAAGAGACCCAGTACTTC
NA,TRBV5-1,NA,TRBJ1-1,CASSLTINTEAFF,TGCGCCAGCAGCTTGACAATTAACACTGAAGCTTTCTTT
NA,TRBV7-2,NA,TRBJ2-7,CASSLAGRGEQYF,TGTGCCAGCAGCTTGGCAGGGCGTGGAGAGCAGTACTTC
once,TRBV15,TRBD2,TRBJ2-2,CATSSGGGRGGQFGELFF,TGTGCCACCAGCAGTGGGGGCGGGCGGGGGGGCCAGTTCGGGGAGCTGTTTTTT
NA,TRBV21-1,NA,TRBJ2-7,CASSRRDNVYEQYF,TGTGCCAGCAGCCGCCGGGACAATGTCTACGAGCAGTACTTC